These T cell receptor beta chains were read from a single sample in a study of tumor-infiltrating lymphocytes in oesophageal squamous cell carcinoma. TCRdb used MiXCR to reprocess the reads, holding one entry per CDR3 protein. The repertoire holds some 10,000 distinct CDR3 sequences, with roughly 60% as singletons. Input material: blood. These receptors originate from a female donor with esophageal squamous cell carcinoma. Both conserved end residues are part of each CDR3. D genes are given only for firm matches. Size values are once, few and many counts, or a class for expanded clones, and some rows have none.

j_call v_call clone_size d_call cdr3_nt cdr3_aa
TRBJ2-1 TRBV11-2 . TRBD2 TGTGCCAGCAACATGGACTCATGGTTAGCGGGATCCGTTGAGCAGTTCTTC CASNMDSWLAGSVEQFF
TRBJ2-1 TRBV6-1 . TRBD1 TGTGCCAGCAGTCTGATGACCGGGACAGGATCCTACGAGCAGTTCTTC CASSLMTGTGSYEQFF
TRBJ2-5 TRBV27 . . TGTGCCAGCAGTTTATCTGTACGGGGCCCAACCTACAATGAGCAGTACTTC CASSLSVRGPTYNEQYF
TRBJ2-7 TRBV12-3/TRBV12-4 . TRBD1 TGTGCCAGCAGTTTAATGGGACAGGGGGCTCACGAGCAGTACTTC CASSLMGQGAHEQYF
TRBJ1-4 TRBV6-1 many TRBD1 TGTGCCAGCAGCACGGGACAGGGGGATGAAAAACTGTTTTTT CASSTGQGDEKLFF
TRBJ2-7 TRBV5-4 many . TGTGCCAGCAGCTTGGCATCCGAGCAGTACTTC CASSLASEQYF
TRBJ2-5 TRBV7-6 few . TGTGCTAGCAGCTTAGGTAACGGGGCACAAGAGACCCAGTACTTC CASSLGNGAQETQYF
TRBJ2-7 TRBV7-6 . . TGTGCCAGCAACCTGGCGGGCACAGATACGCAGTACTTC CASNLAGTDTQYF
TRBJ2-7 TRBV14 . . TGTGCCAGCAGCCATGGGACTTCTACCTACTACGAGCAGTACTTC CASSHGTSTYYEQYF
TRBJ2-3 TRBV5-4 . . TGTGCCAGCAGCTTGGGACTAGACCTAGGGACAGATACGCAGTATTTT CASSLGLDLGTDTQYF
TRBJ2-1 TRBV7-8 . . TGTGCCAGCAGCCTTCGACAGGAAAGCACTGAAGCTTTCTTC CASSLRQESTEAFF
TRBJ1-1 TRBV27 many TRBD1 TGTGCCAGCAGTTTATCGATTAATACAGGGGCTGAAGCTTTCTTT CASSLSINTGAEAFF
TRBJ2-3 TRBV2 . . TGTGCCAGCAGTGGCTTTGCTAGCACAGATACGCAGTATTTT CASSGFASTDTQYF
TRBJ2-7 TRBV12-3/TRBV12-4 . TRBD2 TGTGCCAGCAGTTCTCTCATAGCGGGAGCGGGATATGAGCAGTACTTC CASSSLIAGAGYEQYF
TRBJ2-1 TRBV7-8 . TRBD2 TGTGCCAGCAGCTTAGCGAGCGGGAGATCCTACAATGAGCAGTTCTTC CASSLASGRSYNEQFF
TRBJ2-7 TRBV6-6 . . TGTGCCAGCACCCTACAGGGAGAGTCCTACAATGAGCAGTACTTC CASTLQGESYNEQYF
TRBJ2-1 TRBV7-2 . TRBD2 TGTGCCAGCAGCTTATACCCTAGCGGAGGCAATGAGCAGTTCTTC CASSLYPSGGNEQFF
TRBJ2-1 TRBV6-6 . TRBD2 TGTGCCAGCAGTTACAGATTAGGGTCTAGCGGGGGTGGGTATGAGCAGTTCTTC CASSYRLGSSGGGYEQFF
TRBJ2-7 TRBV29-1 . . TGCAGCGCCCAAGGGAACTACGAGCAGTACTTC CSAQGNYEQYF
TRBJ2-1 TRBV7-2 . TRBD2 TGTGCCAGCAGCTTAGTGACTAGCGGGAGATTCGCTGAGCAGTTCTTC CASSLVTSGRFAEQFF
TRBJ2-5 TRBV7-3 few TRBD1 TGTGCCAGCAGCTTAACCGGGACAGGGCAAGAGACCCAGTACTTC CASSLTGTGQETQYF
TRBJ2-7 TRBV7-2 . TRBD2 TGTGCCAGCAGTTCACTAGCGGGATACGAGCAGTACTTC CASSSLAGYEQYF
TRBJ2-1 TRBV6-2/TRBV6-3 few . TGTGCCAGCAGTTACGTCACCCACAATGAGCAGTTCTTC CASSYVTHNEQFF
TRBJ2-7 TRBV7-2 . . TGTGCCAGCTCTCACCCATTTCATGAGCAGTACTTC CASSHPFHEQYF
TRBJ2-5 TRBV10-2 medium-sized TRBD2 TGCGCCAGCAGTGAGACGGGAGGGCGCCAAGAGACCCAGTACTTC CASSETGGRQETQYF
TRBJ1-1 TRBV11-2 . TRBD1 TGTGCCAGCAGCACCTACAGGGGTAACACTGAAGCTTTCTTT CASSTYRGNTEAFF
TRBJ2-3 TRBV7-6 once . TGTGCCAGCTCTTGGGGCTCTGGCACAGATACGCAGTATTTT CASSWGSGTDTQYF
TRBJ2-2 TRBV7-3 . . TGTGCCAGCAGCCCCCGGACCCGCACCGGGGAGCTGTTTTTT CASSPRTRTGELFF
TRBJ1-5 TRBV12-3/TRBV12-4 many . TGTGCCAGCAGTTTTGCAGGAGCCACAAATCAGCCCCAGCATTTT CASSFAGATNQPQHF
TRBJ2-6 TRBV7-9 . . TGCGCCAGCAGCTTGGATCCTAACCTCTCTGGGGCCAACGTCCTGACTTTC CASSLDPNLSGANVLTF
TRBJ2-5 TRBV7-2 . . TGTGCCAGCAGCTTAGCACCCCGTTCCGGGGGCCAGTACTTC CASSLAPRSGGQYF
TRBJ1-3 TRBV2 many TRBD1 TGTGCCAGCAAAGGAGGGGGCTTAGTCTTTGGGCGAGGAAACACCATATATTTT CASKGGGLVFGRGNTIYF
TRBJ2-5 TRBV6-1 few . TGTGCCAGCAGTTCGGGCCCTCAGCAGACCCAGTACTTC CASSSGPQQTQYF
TRBJ1-2 TRBV10-3 many . TGTGCCATCAGTGAGTTGGCAAACTATGGCTACACCTTC CAISELANYGYTF
TRBJ2-3 TRBV7-2 few . TGTGCCAGCAGCCCGTTACCCAGCACAGATACGCAGTATTTT CASSPLPSTDTQYF
TRBJ1-5 TRBV27 . TRBD1 TGTGCCAGCAGTCGGGGACAGAACAATCAGCCCCAGCATTTT CASSRGQNNQPQHF
TRBJ2-1 TRBV7-3 many . TGTGCCAGCAGCTTAAGGGAGACCCCCTACAATGAGCAGTTCTTC CASSLRETPYNEQFF
TRBJ1-2 TRBV7-8 . TRBD1 TGTGCCAGCAGCCAGCGCCGGGACAGAGACTATGGCTACACCTTC CASSQRRDRDYGYTF
TRBJ2-3 TRBV7-6 . . TGTGCCAGCAGCTCACAGGGTCCAGATACGCAGTATTTT CASSSQGPDTQYF
TRBJ1-1 TRBV7-3 . TRBD1 TGTGCCAGCAGCCACCGGGACAGGGGAATGAACACTGAAGCTTTCTTT CASSHRDRGMNTEAFF
TRBJ1-1 TRBV6-1 many TRBD1 TGTGCCAGCAGTGGAGACAGGGGGATGAACACTGAAGCTTTCTTT CASSGDRGMNTEAFF
TRBJ2-7 TRBV7-2 few . TGTGCCAGCAGCTTGGTGACAATAGCCGAGCAGTACTTC CASSLVTIAEQYF
TRBJ1-1 TRBV27 . . TGTGCCAGCAGTTTTGGGGTCAGGAACACTGAAGCTTTCTTT CASSFGVRNTEAFF
TRBJ1-2 TRBV6-1 . TRBD1 TGTGCCAGCAGGGAGGACAGGGAGCGTGGCTACACCTTC CASREDRERGYTF
TRBJ2-3 TRBV7-6 . . TGTGCCAGCAGCTGGGCTACCCAGGGGGATACGCAGTATTTT CASSWATQGDTQYF
TRBJ2-5 TRBV5-1 . TRBD1 TGCGCCAGCAGCTTTTACAGGGGGCATCAAGAGACCCAGTACTTC CASSFYRGHQETQYF
TRBJ2-7 TRBV7-6 . TRBD2 TGTGCCAGCAGCACCAGTAGCGGGGGCTCCTACGAGCAGTACTTC CASSTSSGGSYEQYF
TRBJ2-3 TRBV7-2 . . TGTGCCAGCAGCTTAGAATGGCAGGCAGGTGTTACAGATACGCAGTATTTT CASSLEWQAGVTDTQYF
TRBJ2-1 TRBV7-4 . TRBD2 TGTGCCAGCACCATCGGGGGGACTTACAATGAGCAGTTCTTC CASTIGGTYNEQFF
TRBJ2-1 TRBV7-9 few TRBD2 TGTGCCAGCAGCCGTAGCGGGGCCTCCTACAATGAGCAGTTCTTC CASSRSGASYNEQFF
TRBJ2-4 TRBV7-8 . TRBD1 TGTGCCAGCAGCTTAGGGACAGGGGAGCAGTACTTC CASSLGTGEQYF
TRBJ2-1 TRBV7-9 once . TGTGCCAGCAGCTTAATGGAGGGGCCCTACAATGAGCAGTTCTTC CASSLMEGPYNEQFF
TRBJ2-1 TRBV11-2 . TRBD2 TGTGCCAGCAGCTTAGTGACTAGCGGCAATGAGCAGTTCTTC CASSLVTSGNEQFF
TRBJ2-3 TRBV7-2 . . TGTGCCAGCGGAACAAACACAGATACGCAGTATTTT CASGTNTDTQYF
TRBJ1-6 TRBV7-6 once . TGTGCCAGCAGCCGACTGGGGACCGGAGAGACCCAGTACTTT CASSRLGTGETQYF